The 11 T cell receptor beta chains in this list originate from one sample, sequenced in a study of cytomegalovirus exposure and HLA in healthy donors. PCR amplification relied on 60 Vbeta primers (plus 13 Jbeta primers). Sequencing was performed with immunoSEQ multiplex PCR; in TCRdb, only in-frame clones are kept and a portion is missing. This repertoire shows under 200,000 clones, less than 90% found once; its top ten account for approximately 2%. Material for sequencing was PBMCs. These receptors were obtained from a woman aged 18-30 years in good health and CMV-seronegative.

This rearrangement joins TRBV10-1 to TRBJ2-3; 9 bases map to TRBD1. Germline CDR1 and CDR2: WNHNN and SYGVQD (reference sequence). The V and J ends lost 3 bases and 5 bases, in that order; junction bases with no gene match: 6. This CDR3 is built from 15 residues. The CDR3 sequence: CASSDPGTGLDTQYF. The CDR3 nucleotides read TGCGCCAGCAGTGATCCCGGGACAGGGCTAGATACGCAGTATTTT.

The CDR3 DNA reads as TGTGCCAGCAGTGCCCTACAGGGGAGCCCTAATGAAAAACTGTTTTTT. It specifies CASSALQGSPNEKLFF. The chain links TRBV6-1 to TRBJ1-4, with 7 bases fitting TRBD1. There are 16 residues in the CDR3. V lost 4 bases and J lost 3; bases outside the gene matches: 8. Germline CDR1 is MNHNS and CDR2 is SASEGT.

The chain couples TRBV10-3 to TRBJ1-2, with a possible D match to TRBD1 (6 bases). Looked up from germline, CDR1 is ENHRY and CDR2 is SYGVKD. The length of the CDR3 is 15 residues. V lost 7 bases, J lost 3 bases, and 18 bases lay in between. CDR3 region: CAIKETRGSDYGYTF. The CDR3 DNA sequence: TGTGCCATCAAGGAGACCAGGGGTAGTGACTATGGCTACACCTTC.

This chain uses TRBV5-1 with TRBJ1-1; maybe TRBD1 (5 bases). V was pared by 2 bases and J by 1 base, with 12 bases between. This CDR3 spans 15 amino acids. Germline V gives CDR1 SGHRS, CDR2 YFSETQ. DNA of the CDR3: TGCGCCAGCAGCTTCGGGGGACGGAAGAACACTGAAGCTTTCTTT. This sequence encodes CASSFGGRKNTEAFF.

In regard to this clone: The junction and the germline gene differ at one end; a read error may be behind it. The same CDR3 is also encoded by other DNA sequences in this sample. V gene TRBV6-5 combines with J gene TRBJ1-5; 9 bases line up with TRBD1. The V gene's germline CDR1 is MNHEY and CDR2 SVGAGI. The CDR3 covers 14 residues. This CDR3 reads CASSAGQGLQPQHF. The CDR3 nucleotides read TGCGCCAGCAGTGCGGGACAGGGCCTTCAGCCCCAGCATTTT.

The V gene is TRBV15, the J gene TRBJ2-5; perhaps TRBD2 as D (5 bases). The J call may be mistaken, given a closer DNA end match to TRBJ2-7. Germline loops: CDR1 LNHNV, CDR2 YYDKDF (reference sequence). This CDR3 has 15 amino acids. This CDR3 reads CATSRDPGLTYEQYF. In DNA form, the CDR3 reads TGTGCCACCAGCAGAGATCCAGGACTGACCTACGAGCAGTACTTC.

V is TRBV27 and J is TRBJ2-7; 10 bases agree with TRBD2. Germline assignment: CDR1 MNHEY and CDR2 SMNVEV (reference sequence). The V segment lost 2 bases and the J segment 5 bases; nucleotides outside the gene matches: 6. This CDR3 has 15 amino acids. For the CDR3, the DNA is TGTGCCAGCAGTTTAATGCCTAGCGGGGGCCACGAGCAGTACTTC. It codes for CASSLMPSGGHEQYF.

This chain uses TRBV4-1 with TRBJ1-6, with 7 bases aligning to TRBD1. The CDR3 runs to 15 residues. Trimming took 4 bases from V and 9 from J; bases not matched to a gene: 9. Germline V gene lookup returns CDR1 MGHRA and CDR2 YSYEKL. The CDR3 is CASSRGRGGVSPLHF. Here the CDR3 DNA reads TGCGCCAGCAGCCGTGGAAGAGGGGGCGTTTCACCCCTCCACTTT.

CDR3 sequence (DNA): TGTGCCAGCAGTTTAGGGGGCCGGTCGGAGACCCAGTACTTC. It specifies CASSLGGRSETQYF. This chain connects TRBV28 to TRBJ2-5; weak D call: TRBD1 (6 bases). Germline CDR1 and CDR2: MDHEN and SYDVKM. The length of the CDR3 is 14 residues. V lost 2 bases to trimming and J lost 5 bases, with 12 bases between them.

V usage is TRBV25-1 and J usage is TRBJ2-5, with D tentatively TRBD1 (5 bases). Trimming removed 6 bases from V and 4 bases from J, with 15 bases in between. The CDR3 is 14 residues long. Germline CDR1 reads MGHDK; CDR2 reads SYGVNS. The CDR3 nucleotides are TGTGCCAGCAGCCCCCCGACAGTCGGAGAGACCCAGTACTTC. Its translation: CASSPPTVGETQYF. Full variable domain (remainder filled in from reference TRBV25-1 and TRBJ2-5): EADIYQTPRYLVIGTGKKITLECSQTMGHDKMYWYQQDPGMELHLIHYSYGVNSTEKGDLSSESTVSRIRTEHFPLTLESARPSHTSQYLCASSPPTVGETQYFGPGTRLLVL.

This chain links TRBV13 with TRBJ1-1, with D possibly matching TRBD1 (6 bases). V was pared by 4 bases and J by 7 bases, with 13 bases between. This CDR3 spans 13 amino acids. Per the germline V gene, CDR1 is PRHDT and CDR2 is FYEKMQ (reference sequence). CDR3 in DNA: TGTGCCAGCAGCTCAGAGACAGGCGTTGAAGCTTTCTTT. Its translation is CASSSETGVEAFF.